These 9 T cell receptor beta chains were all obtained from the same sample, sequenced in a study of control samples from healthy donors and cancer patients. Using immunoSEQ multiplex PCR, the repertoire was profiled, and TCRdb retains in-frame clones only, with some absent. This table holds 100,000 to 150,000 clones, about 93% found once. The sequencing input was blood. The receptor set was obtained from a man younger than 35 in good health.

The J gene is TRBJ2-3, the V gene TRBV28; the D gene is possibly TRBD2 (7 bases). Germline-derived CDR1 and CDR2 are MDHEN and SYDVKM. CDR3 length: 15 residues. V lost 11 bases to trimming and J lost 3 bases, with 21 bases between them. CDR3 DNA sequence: TGTGCCGGAGGGGGGGGGCCCACAAATACAGATACGCAGTATTTT. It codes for CAGGGGPTNTDTQYF.

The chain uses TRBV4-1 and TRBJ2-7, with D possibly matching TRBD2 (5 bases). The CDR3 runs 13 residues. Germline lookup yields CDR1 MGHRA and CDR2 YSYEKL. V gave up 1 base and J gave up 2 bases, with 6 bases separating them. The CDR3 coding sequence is TGCGCCAGCAGCCAAGGAGGGACCTACGAGCAGTACTTC. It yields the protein CASSQGGTYEQYF.

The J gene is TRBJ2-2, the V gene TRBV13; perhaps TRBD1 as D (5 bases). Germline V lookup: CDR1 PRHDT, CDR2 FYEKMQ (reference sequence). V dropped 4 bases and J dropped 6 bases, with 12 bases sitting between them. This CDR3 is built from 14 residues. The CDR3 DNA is TGTGCCAGCAGCTCACAGGAGACCCCCGGGGAGCTGTTTTTT. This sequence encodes CASSSQETPGELFF.

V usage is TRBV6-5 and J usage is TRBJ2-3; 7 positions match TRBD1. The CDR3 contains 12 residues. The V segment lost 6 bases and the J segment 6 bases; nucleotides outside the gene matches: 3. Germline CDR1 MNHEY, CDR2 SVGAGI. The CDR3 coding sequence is TGTGCCAGCAGGGCACAGGGGGATACGCAGTATTTT. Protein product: CASRAQGDTQYF.

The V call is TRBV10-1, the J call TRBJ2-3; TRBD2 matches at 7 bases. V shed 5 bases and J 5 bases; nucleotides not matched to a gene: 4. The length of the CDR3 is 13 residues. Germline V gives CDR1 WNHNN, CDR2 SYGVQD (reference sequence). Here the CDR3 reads CASSRGDEDTQYF. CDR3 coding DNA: TGCGCCAGCAGTCGGGGGGACGAAGATACGCAGTATTTT.

CDR3 nucleotide sequence: TGCGCCAGCAGCGTCGGGACTAGGGTATACTACGAGCAGTACTTC. It encodes CASSVGTRVYYEQYF. The chain joins TRBV5-1 to TRBJ2-7, with TRBD2 identical over 8 bases. Germline V gene lookup returns CDR1 SGHRS and CDR2 YFSETQ. Trimming at V came to 4 bases and at J to 3 bases, leaving 9 bases not matched to a gene. This CDR3 has 15 amino acids.

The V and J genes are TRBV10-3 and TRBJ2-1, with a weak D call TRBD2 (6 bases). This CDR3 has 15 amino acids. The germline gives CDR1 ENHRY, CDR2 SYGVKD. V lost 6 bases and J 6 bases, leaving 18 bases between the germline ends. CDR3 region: CAISPRDSRRNEQFF. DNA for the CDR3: TGTGCCATCAGCCCCCGGGACTCCCGACGCAATGAGCAGTTCTTC.

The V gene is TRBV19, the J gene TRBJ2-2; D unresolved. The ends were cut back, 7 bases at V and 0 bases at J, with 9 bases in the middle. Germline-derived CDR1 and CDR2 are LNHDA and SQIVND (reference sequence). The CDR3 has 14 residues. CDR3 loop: CASNNQANTGELFF. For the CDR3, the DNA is TGTGCCAGTAATAATCAAGCGAACACCGGGGAGCTGTTTTTT.

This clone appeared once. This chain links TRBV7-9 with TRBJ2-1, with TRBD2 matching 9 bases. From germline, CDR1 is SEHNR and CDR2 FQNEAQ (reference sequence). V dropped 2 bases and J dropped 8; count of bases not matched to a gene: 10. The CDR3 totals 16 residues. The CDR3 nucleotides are TGTGCCAGCAGCTTAACCGGCGGGGGGGAAGGTCATGAGCAGTTCTTC. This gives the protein CASSLTGGGEGHEQFF.